This T cell receptor beta chain was sequenced during a study of cytomegalovirus exposure and HLA in healthy donors. As concerns this clone: Antigen specificity is unknown.

The CDR3 covers 15 residues. The germline V and J ends were trimmed by 5 bases and 5 bases, with 19 bases remaining between them. Germline loops: CDR1 SGDLS, CDR2 YYNGEE. Notes on the study in general: Segments of the TCR beta V type were, in most cases, productive about 90% or about 30% of the time in an earlier analysis. Most CMV-associated TCR beta chains were later found to appear HLA-restricted.

Amplification used 60 Vbeta primers and 13 Jbeta primers. The method was immunoSEQ multiplex PCR; TCRdb's version includes in-frame clones alone and lacks a portion of them. The sample yields more than 150,000 clones, 70% to 85% seen once. This sequence was found in a girl between 2 and 10 years old in good health and CMV-seropositive. The J gene is TRBJ1-2, the V gene TRBV9, with a tentative D call TRBD1 (5 bases). The sequencing sample was made of PBMCs. CDR3 sequence: CASRPLLGGGYGYTF. In DNA form, the CDR3 reads TGTGCCAGCAGGCCTCTACTTGGGGGAGGATATGGCTACACCTTC.